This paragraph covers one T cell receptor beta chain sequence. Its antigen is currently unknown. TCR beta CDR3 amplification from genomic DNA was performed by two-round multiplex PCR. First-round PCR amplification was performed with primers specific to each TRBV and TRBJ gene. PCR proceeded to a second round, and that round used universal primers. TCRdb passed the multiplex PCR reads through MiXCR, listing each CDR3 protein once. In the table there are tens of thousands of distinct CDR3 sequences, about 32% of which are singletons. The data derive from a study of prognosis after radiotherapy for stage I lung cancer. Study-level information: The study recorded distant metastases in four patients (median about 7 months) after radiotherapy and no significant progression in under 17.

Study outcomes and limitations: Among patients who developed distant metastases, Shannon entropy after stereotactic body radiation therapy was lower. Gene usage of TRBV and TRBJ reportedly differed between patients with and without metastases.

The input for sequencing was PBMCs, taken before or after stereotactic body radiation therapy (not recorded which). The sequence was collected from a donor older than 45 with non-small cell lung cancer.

The CDR3 DNA is TGTGCCAGCACCCCCCGCGAGCAGTACTTC. Protein sequence: CASTPREQYF. This sequence joins TRBV28 and TRBJ2-7; D is ambiguous. Germline V gene sequence: CDR1 MDHEN, CDR2 SYDVKM. Trimming pared 7 bases from V and 6 bases from J, leaving 7 bases between. The CDR3 is 10 amino acids.